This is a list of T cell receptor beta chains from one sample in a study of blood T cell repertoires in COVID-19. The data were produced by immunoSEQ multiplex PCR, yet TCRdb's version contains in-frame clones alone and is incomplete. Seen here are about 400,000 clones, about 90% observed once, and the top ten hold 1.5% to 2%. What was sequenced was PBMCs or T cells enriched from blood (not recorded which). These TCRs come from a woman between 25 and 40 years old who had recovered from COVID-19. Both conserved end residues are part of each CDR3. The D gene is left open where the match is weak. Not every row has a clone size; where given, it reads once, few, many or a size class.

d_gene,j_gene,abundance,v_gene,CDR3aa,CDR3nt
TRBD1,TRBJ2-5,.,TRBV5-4,CASSFQGATETQYF,TGTGCCAGCAGCTTTCAGGGGGCGACAGAGACCCAGTACTTC
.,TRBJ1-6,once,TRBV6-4,CASSDSPRTNSPLHF,TGTGCCAGCAGTGACTCCCCGAGGACAAATTCACCCCTCCACTTT
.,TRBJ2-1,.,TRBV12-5,CASGLGPSNEQFF,TGTGCTAGTGGTTTGGGACCTAGCAATGAGCAGTTCTTC
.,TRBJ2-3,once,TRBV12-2,CASRLVWVRTGKCTDTQYF,TGTGCAAGTCGCTTAGTGTGGGTCAGGACAGGGAAGTGCACAGATACGCAGTATTTT
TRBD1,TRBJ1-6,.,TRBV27,CASSFRGNSPLHF,TGTGCCAGCAGTTTCAGGGGGAATTCACCCCTCCACTTT
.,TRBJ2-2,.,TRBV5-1,CASSLFGGELFF,TGCGCCAGCAGCTTGTTCGGGGGGGAGCTGTTTTTT
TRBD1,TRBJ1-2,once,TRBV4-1,CASRSGQGGREDGYTF,TGCGCCAGCAGAAGTGGACAGGGCGGTAGGGAAGATGGCTACACCTTC
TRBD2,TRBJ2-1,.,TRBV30,CAWGGTKEQFF,TGTGCCTGGGGTGGGACTAAAGAGCAGTTCTTC
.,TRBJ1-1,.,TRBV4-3,CASSQDSVNTEAFF,TGCGCCAGCAGCCAAGATTCGGTGAACACTGAAGCTTTCTTT
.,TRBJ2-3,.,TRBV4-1,CASSQPSTDTQYF,TGCGCCAGCAGCCAACCTTCCACAGATACGCAGTATTTT
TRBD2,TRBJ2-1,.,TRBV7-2,CASRDPSGGLYNEQFF,TGTGCCAGCAGGGACCCTAGCGGGGGGCTTTACAATGAGCAGTTCTTC
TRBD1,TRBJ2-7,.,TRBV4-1,CASSRGQGYEQYF,TGCGCCAGCAGCCGTGGACAGGGATACGAGCAGTACTTC
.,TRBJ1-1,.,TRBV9,CASSVVVRWAEAFF,TGTGCCAGCAGCGTAGTTGTGAGGTGGGCTGAAGCTTTCTTT
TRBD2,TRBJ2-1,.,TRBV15,CATSKGRGGSPSYNEQFF,TGTGCCACCAGCAAGGGTAGGGGCGGGAGTCCCTCCTACAATGAGCAGTTCTTC
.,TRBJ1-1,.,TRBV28,CASSPLDRENTEAFF,TGTGCCAGCAGTCCGTTGGACAGAGAAAACACTGAAGCTTTCTTT
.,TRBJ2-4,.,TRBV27,CASSLGNGATNIQYF,TGTGCCAGCAGTTTAGGGAATGGGGCTACCAACATTCAGTACTTC
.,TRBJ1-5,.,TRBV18,CASSPTGINQPQHF,TGTGCCAGCTCACCAACGGGTATCAATCAGCCCCAGCATTTT
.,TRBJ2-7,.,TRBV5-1,CASRLAGGTLSYEQYF,TGCGCCAGCCGCCTAGCCGGTGGCACCCTATCCTACGAGCAGTACTTC
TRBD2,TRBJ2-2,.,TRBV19,CASSSGLAGNDVRTGELFF,TGTGCCAGTAGTTCTGGACTAGCGGGAAATGATGTTCGCACCGGGGAGCTGTTTTTT
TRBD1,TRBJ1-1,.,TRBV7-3,CASSFQGGTEAFF,TGTGCCAGCAGCTTTCAGGGGGGCACTGAAGCTTTCTTT
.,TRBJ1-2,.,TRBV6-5,CASSYNYGYTF,TGTGCCAGCTCTTATAACTATGGCTACACCTTC
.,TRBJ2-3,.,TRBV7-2,CASSLARRGTDTQYF,TGTGCCAGCAGCTTAGCCCGTCGGGGCACAGATACGCAGTATTTT
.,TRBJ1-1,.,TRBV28,CASSPGVGKNTEAFF,TGTGCCAGCAGTCCGGGGGTGGGGAAGAACACTGAAGCTTTCTTT
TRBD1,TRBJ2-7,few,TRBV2,CASQRTGNPYEQYF,TGTGCCAGCCAGCGGACAGGGAATCCCTACGAGCAGTACTTC
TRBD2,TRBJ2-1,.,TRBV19,CASSSPAGVAEQFF,TGTGCCAGTAGTTCCCCAGCGGGAGTTGCTGAGCAGTTCTTC
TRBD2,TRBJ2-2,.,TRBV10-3,CAIHPGLDTGELFF,TGTGCCATCCATCCGGGACTAGACACCGGGGAGCTGTTTTTT
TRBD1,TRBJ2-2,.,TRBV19,CASSRQGSADTGELFF,TGTGCCAGTAGTAGACAGGGTAGTGCGGACACCGGGGAGCTGTTTTTT
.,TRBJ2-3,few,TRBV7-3,CASSPGGPGADTQYF,TGTGCCAGCAGCCCCGGGGGGCCTGGGGCAGATACGCAGTATTTT
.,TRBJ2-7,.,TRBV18,CASSPPRGPTYEQYF,TGTGCCAGCTCACCACCCAGGGGACCAACCTACGAGCAGTACTTC
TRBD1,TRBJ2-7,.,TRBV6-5,CASSHNGQVIAEQYF,TGTGCCAGCAGTCACAACGGACAGGTCATCGCCGAGCAGTACTTC
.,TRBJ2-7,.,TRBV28,CASSQSVLSYSYEQYF,TGTGCCAGCAGTCAATCGGTCCTGTCCTACTCCTACGAGCAGTACTTC
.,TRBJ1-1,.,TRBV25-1,CASSEWGSEAFF,TGTGCCAGCAGTGAATGGGGCAGTGAAGCTTTCTTT
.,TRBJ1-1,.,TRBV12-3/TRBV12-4,CASSFRGTEAFF,TGTGCCAGCAGCTTCAGGGGCACTGAAGCTTTCTTT
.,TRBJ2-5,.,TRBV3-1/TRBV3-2,CASRPDRRETQYF,TGTGCCAGCAGACCCGACAGGCGGGAGACCCAGTACTTC
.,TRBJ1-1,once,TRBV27,CASSPTRVKGWRTEAFF,TGTGCCAGCAGTCCAACGAGGGTTAAGGGATGGAGGACTGAAGCTTTCTTT
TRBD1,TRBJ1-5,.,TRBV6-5,CASRGTGDRAQHF,TGTGCCAGCAGAGGAACCGGGGACAGGGCCCAGCATTTT
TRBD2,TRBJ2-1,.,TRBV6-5,CASSSGLAYNEQFF,TGTGCCAGCAGTTCGGGACTAGCGTACAATGAGCAGTTCTTC
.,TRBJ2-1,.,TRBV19,CASSSIAEYNEQFF,TGTGCCAGTAGTTCCATAGCGGAATACAATGAGCAGTTCTTC
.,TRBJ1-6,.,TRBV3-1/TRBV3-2,CASMGQGSPLHF,TGTGCCAGCATGGGGCAGGGTTCACCCCTCCACTTT
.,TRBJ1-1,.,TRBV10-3,CAISVSGNTEAFF,TGTGCCATCAGTGTAAGCGGGAACACTGAAGCTTTCTTT
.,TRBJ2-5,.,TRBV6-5,CASQQRWQETQYF,TGTGCCAGCCAACAGCGGTGGCAAGAGACCCAGTACTTC
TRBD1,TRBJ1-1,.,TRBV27,CASSPGTGWLPEAFF,TGTGCCAGCAGTCCAGGGACAGGGTGGCTCCCTGAAGCTTTCTTT
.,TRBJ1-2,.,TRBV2,CASKYETGRGYTF,TGTGCCAGCAAATATGAAACAGGGAGAGGCTACACCTTC
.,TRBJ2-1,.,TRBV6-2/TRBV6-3,CASSNFPPSSYNEQFF,TGTGCCAGCAGTAACTTCCCCCCGAGCTCCTACAATGAGCAGTTCTTC
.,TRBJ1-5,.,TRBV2,CASGRAGNQPQHF,TGTGCCAGCGGCAGGGCGGGCAATCAGCCCCAGCATTTT
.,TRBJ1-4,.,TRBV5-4,CASSPTGTNEKLFF,TGTGCCAGCAGCCCGACGGGAACTAATGAAAAACTGTTTTTT
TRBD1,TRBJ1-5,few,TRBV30,CAWRQGADQPQHF,TGTGCCTGGCGTCAGGGGGCGGATCAGCCCCAGCATTTT
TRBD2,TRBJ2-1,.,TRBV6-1,CASSEANGLAGGYNEQFF,TGTGCCAGCAGTGAAGCCAACGGACTAGCGGGGGGGTACAATGAGCAGTTCTTC
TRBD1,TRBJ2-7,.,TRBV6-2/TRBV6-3,CASGPDRGYEQYF,TGTGCCAGCGGCCCGGACAGGGGCTACGAGCAGTACTTC
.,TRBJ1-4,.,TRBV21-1,CASSPGRRDCRVELFF,TGTGCCAGCAGCCCTGGACGCCGGGACTGTCGGGTGGAACTGTTTTTT
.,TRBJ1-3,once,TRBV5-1,CASSLASGTVSGNTIYF,TGCGCCAGCAGCTTGGCCTCGGGTACCGTTTCTGGAAACACCATATATTTT
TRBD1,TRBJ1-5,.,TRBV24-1,CATSGLGQAGDQPQHF,TGTGCCACCAGTGGGCTGGGACAGGCAGGCGATCAGCCCCAGCATTTT
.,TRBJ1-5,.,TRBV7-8,CASSLSRVYQPQHF,TGTGCCAGCAGCTTAAGCAGGGTCTATCAGCCCCAGCATTTT
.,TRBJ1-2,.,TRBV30,CAWSVTRSGERGYTF,TGTGCCTGGAGTGTTACGCGTTCGGGGGAACGTGGCTACACCTTC
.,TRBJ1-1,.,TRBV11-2,CASSSSQGRWTEAFF,TGTGCCAGCAGCTCCAGTCAGGGGCGCTGGACTGAAGCTTTCTTT
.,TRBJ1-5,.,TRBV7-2,CASSLRSDQPQHF,TGTGCCAGCAGCTTGCGCTCCGATCAGCCCCAGCATTTT
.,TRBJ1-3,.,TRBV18,CASSDLTGTGNTIYF,TGTGCCAGCTCAGATTTAACGGGAACTGGAAACACCATATATTTT
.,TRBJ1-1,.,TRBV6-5,CASSYRGQDTEAFF,TGTGCCAGCAGTTACCGAGGACAAGACACTGAAGCTTTCTTT
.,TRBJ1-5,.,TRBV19,CASSTQGFNQPQHF,TGTGCCAGTAGTACGCAGGGCTTCAATCAGCCCCAGCATTTT